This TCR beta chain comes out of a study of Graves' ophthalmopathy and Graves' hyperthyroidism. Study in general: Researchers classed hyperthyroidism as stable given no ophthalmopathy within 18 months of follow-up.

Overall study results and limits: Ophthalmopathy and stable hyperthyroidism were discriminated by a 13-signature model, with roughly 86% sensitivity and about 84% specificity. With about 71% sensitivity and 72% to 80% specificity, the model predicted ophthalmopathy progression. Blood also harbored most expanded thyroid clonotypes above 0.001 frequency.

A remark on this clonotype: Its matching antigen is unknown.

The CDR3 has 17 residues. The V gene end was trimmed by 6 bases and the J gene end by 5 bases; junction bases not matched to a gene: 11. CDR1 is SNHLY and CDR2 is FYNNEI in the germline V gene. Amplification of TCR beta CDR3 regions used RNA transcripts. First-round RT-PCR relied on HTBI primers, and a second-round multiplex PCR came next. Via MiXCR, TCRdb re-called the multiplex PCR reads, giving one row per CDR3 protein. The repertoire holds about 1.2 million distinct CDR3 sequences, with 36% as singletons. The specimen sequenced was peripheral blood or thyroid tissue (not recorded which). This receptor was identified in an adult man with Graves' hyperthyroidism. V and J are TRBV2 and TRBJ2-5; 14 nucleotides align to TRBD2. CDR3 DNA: TGTGCCAGCAGGTTGCTGACTAGCGGGAGGGAAGGGGAGACCCAGTACTTC. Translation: CASRLLTSGREGETQYF.